This entry lists 5 T cell receptor beta chains sequenced from one sample in a study of blood T cells in healthy people across ages. Alongside a J-beta primer mix, a sample-barcoded 5' primer served in a second PCR lasting roughly 7 to 12 cycles. TCRdb re-derived calls from the 5' RACE reads in MiXCR, one entry per CDR3 protein. The sample holds 1.4 million or so distinct CDR3 sequences, approximately 43% seen once. Material: blood. All receptors come from a woman aged 18-29 years in good health.

The DNA for the CDR3 is TGTGCCAGCAGTTACTACATGGACGGACGGGAGGGAAAACTGTTTTTT. Encoded protein: CASSYYMDGREGKLFF. V gene TRBV6-6 combines with J gene TRBJ1-4; D not certain. The germline V gene encodes CDR1 MNHNY and CDR2 SVGAGI (reference sequence). The CDR3 is 16 residues long. V lost 1 base and J lost 10, with 19 bases in between.

Here the CDR3 reads CASSLRQPVSGNTIYF. The CDR3 coding sequence is TGTGCCAGCAGTTTGAGGCAGCCTGTATCTGGAAACACCATATATTTT. The genes are TRBV12-3 or TRBV12-4 and TRBJ1-3; no reliable D call. V dropped 3 bases and J dropped 1 base, with 13 bases sitting between them. CDR3 size: 16 residues.

This clonotype has more than one count but fewer than ten. The genes are TRBV3-1 and TRBJ2-3; no clear D. V was trimmed by 4 bases and J by 3 bases, leaving 14 bases between them. The CDR3 sequence is 15 residues long. Germline CDR1 and CDR2: LGHDT and YNNKEL (reference sequence). The DNA of the CDR3 is TGTGCCAGCAGCCTGTGGCGGTCGACGACAGATACGCAGTATTTT. This translates into CASSLWRSTTDTQYF.

This chain uses TRBV6-1 with TRBJ2-3; tentatively, D is TRBD2 (6 bases). Per germline, CDR1 MNHNS and CDR2 SASEGT. V gave up 4 bases and J gave up 2 bases, with 16 bases separating them. This CDR3 is built from 16 residues. The CDR3 reads CASSASLATLTDTQYF. In DNA, the CDR3 is TGTGCCAGCAGTGCCTCCCTAGCGACCCTCACAGATACGCAGTATTTT.

In this sample, this clonotype turned up a few times. This chain uses TRBV12-5 with TRBJ1-2; D is unclear. The CDR3 extends over 15 amino acids. The ends were cut back, 3 bases at V and 3 bases at J, with 14 bases in the middle. Germline V CDR1 and CDR2: LGHNT, FRNRAP. The CDR3 bases are TGTGCTAGTGGTTTCGGGCAGCTCCTCGACTATGGCTACACCTTC. Residues: CASGFGQLLDYGYTF.